This T cell receptor beta chain was recorded in a study of T cells after somatic rescue of genetic block. Profiling relied on immunoSEQ multiplex PCR, and the TCRdb table lists in-frame clones only, not all of them. The sample includes around 100,000 clones, about nine tenths of them seen just once. Germline V gene lookup returns CDR1 SGDLS and CDR2 YYNGEE. V was clipped by 2 bases and J by 5 bases, with 13 bases between them. The CDR3 sequence is 15 residues long. Sequences were obtained from peripheral blood mononuclear cells (PBMCs). The receptor was isolated from a woman younger than 35. The chain has TRBV9 and TRBJ2-2; D gene ambiguous. The DNA for the CDR3 is TGTGCCAGCAGCGTGGTGGGATCGGTGACCGGGGAGCTGTTTTTT. Protein product: CASSVVGSVTGELFF.